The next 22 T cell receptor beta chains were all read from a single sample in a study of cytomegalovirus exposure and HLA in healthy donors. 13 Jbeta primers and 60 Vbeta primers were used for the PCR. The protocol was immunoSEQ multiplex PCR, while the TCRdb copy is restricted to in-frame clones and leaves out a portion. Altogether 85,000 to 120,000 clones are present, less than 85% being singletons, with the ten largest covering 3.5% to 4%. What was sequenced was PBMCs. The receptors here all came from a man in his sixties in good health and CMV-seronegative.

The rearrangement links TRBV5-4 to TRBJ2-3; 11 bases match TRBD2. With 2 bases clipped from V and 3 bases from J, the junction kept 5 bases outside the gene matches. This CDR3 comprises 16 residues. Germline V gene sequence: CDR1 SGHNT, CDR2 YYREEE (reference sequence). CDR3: CASSFPGLAATDTQYF. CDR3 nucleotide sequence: TGTGCCAGCAGCTTCCCGGGACTAGCGGCGACAGATACGCAGTATTTT.

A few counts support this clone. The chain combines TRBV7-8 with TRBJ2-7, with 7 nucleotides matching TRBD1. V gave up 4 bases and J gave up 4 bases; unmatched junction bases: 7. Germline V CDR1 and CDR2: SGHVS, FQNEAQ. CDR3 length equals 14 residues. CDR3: CASSWLDRAYEQYV. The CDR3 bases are TGTGCCAGCAGCTGGTTAGACAGGGCTTACGAGCAGTACGTC.

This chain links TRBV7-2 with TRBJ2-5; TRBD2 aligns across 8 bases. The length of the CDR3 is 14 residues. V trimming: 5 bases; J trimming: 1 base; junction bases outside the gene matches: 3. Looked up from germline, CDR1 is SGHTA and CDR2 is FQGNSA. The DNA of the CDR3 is TGTGCCAGCAGCCCGGGGGGGGCCCAAGAGACCCAGTACTTC. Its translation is CASSPGGAQETQYF. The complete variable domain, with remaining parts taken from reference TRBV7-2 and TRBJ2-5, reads GAGVSQSPSNKVTEKGKDVELRCDPISGHTALYWYRQSLGQGLEFLIYFQGNSAPDKSGLPSDRFSAERTGGSVSTLTIQRTQQEDSAVYLCASSPGGAQETQYFGPGTRLLVL.

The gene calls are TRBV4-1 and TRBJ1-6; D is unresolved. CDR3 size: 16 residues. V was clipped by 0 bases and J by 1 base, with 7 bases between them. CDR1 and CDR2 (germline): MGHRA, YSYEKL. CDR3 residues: CASSQDSESYNSPLHF. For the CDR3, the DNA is TGCGCCAGCAGCCAAGATTCGGAGTCCTATAATTCACCCCTCCACTTT.

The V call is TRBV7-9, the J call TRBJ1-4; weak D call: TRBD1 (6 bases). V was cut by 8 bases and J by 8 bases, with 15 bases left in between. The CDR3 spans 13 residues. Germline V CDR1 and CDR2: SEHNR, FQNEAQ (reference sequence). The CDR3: CASRGGFLEKLFF. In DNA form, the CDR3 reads TGTGCCAGCCGGGGGGGCTTTTTGGAAAAACTGTTTTTT.

In DNA, the CDR3 is TGTGCCAGCAGCGCCACAGGGTACGGGGCCAACGTCCTGACTTTC. Its translation is CASSATGYGANVLTF. The chain uses TRBV9 and TRBJ2-6; D possibly corresponds to TRBD1 (6 bases). Germline V gives CDR1 SGDLS, CDR2 YYNGEE. Trimming pared 3 bases from V and 4 bases from J, leaving 11 bases between. This CDR3 contains 15 residues.

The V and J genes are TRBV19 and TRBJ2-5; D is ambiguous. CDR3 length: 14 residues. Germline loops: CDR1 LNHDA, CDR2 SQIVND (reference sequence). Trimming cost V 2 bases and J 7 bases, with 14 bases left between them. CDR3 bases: TGTGCCAGTAGTATATACAGTGGCTTCGCGACCCAGTACTTC. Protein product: CASSIYSGFATQYF.

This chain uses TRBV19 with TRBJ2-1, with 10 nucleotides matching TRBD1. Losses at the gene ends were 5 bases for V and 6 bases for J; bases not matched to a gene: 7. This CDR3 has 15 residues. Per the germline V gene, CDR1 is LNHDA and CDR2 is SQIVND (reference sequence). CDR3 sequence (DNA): TGTGCCAGTAGTCCCCGACAGGGGGCAGGCAATGAGCAGTTCTTC. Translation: CASSPRQGAGNEQFF.

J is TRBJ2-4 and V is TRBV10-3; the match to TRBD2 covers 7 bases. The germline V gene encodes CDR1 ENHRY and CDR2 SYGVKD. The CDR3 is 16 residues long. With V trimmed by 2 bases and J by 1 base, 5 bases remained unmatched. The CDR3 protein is CAISENSGDAKNIQYF. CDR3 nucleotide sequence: TGTGCCATCAGTGAGAACAGCGGGGACGCCAAAAACATTCAGTACTTC.

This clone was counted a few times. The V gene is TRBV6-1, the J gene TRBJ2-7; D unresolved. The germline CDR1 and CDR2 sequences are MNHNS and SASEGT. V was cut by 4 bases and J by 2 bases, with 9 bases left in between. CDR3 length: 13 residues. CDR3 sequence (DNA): TGTGCCAGCAGTGGGAGAGCCACCTACGAGCAGTACGTC. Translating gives CASSGRATYEQYV.

The CDR3 loop is CASSPGQSSNQPQHF. The CDR3 region has the DNA TGTGCCAGCAGCCCGGGACAGAGTAGCAATCAGCCCCAGCATTTT. This chain uses TRBV7-9 with TRBJ1-5, with TRBD1 identical over 7 bases. The germline CDR1 and CDR2 sequences are SEHNR and FQNEAQ (reference sequence). The CDR3 extends over 15 amino acids. V shed 5 bases, J shed 0 bases, and the junction held 4 bases outside the gene matches.

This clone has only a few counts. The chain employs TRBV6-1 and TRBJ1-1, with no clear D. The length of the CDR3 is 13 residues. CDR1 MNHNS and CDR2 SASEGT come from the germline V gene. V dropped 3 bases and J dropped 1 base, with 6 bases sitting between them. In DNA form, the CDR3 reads TGTGCCAGCAGTGAGGCCGAGAACACTGAAGCTTTCTTT. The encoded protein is CASSEAENTEAFF.

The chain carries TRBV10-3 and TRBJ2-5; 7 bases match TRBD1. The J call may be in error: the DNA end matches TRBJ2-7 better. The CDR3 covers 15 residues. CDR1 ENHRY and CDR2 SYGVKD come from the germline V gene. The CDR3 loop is CAISEGQDPSYEQYF. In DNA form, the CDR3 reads TGTGCCATCAGTGAGGGACAGGATCCCTCCTACGAGCAGTACTTC.

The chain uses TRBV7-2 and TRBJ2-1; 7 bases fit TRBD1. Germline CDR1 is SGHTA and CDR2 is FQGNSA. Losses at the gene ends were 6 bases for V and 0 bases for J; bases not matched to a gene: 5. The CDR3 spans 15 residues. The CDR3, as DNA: TGTGCCAGCAGGCGGACAGGTACCTCCTACAATGAGCAGTTCTTC. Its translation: CASRRTGTSYNEQFF.

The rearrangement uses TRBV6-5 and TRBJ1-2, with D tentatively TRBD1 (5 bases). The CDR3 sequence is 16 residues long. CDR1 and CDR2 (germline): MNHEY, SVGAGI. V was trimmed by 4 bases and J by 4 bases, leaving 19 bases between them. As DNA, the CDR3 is TGTGCCAGCAGTTCCGAGGGACTCCCTCGGGGCTATGGCTACACCTTC. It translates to CASSSEGLPRGYGYTF.

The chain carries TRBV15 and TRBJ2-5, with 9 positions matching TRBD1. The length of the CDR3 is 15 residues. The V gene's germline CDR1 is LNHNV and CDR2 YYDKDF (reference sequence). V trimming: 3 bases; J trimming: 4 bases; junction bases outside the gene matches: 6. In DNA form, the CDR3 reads TGTGCCACCAGCAGGCTGACAGGGGGGAGAGAGACCCAGTACTTC. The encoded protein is CATSRLTGGRETQYF.

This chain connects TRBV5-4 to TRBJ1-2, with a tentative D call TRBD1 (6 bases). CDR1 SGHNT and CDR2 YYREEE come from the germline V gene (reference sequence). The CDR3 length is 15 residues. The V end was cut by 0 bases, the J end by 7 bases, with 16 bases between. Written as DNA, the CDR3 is TGTGCCAGCAGCTTGGAGGGGGTTGATGGAGGTGGCTACACCTTC. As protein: CASSLEGVDGGGYTF. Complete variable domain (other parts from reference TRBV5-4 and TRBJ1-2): ETGVTQSPTHLIKTRGQQVTLRCSSQSGHNTVSWYQQALGQGPQFIFQYYREEENGRGNFPPRFSGLQFPNYSSELNVNALELDDSALYLCASSLEGVDGGGYTFGSGTRLTVV.

CDR3 DNA sequence: TGTGCCTGGAGCAACAGGGGACTCTACAATCAGCCCCAGCATTTT. As protein: CAWSNRGLYNQPQHF. This chain connects TRBV30 to TRBJ1-5, with 7 bases identical to TRBD1. V lost 3 bases, J lost 3 bases, and 8 bases stayed unmatched. This CDR3 comprises 15 residues. The germline V gene encodes CDR1 GTSNPN and CDR2 SVGIG (reference sequence).

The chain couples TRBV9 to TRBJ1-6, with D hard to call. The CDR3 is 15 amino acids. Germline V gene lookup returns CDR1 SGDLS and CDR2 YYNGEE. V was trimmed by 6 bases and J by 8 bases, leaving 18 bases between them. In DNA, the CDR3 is TGTGCCAGCACCCTCGGAGGCAGGTGGCATTCACCCCTCCACTTT. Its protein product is CASTLGGRWHSPLHF.

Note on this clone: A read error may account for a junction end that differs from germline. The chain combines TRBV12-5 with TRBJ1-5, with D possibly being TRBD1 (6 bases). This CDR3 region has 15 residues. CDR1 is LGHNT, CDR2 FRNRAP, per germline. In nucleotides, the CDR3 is TGTGCTAGTGCTTTGGTAAGGACAGACAATCAGCCCCAGCATTTT. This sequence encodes CASALVRTDNQPQHF. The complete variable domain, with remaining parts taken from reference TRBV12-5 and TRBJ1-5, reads DARVTQTPRHKVTEMGQEVTMRCQPILGHNTVFWYRQTMMQGLELLAYFRNRAPLDDSGMPKDRFSAEMPDATLATLKIQPSEPRDSAVYFCASALVRTDNQPQHFGDGTRLSIL.

The CDR3 bases are TGTGCCAGCAGCCTACCGGGCGGGACTAGCGGGGCACGAGGGTCCCAGTACTTC. It specifies CASSLPGGTSGARGSQYF. This chain links TRBV7-8 with TRBJ2-5, with 13 bases identical to TRBD2. V was clipped by 5 bases and J by 9 bases; unmatched bases: 18. The germline V gene encodes CDR1 SGHVS and CDR2 FQNEAQ. This CDR3 region has 18 residues. The full variable domain, its missing parts supplied by reference TRBV7-8 and TRBJ2-5, is GAGVSQSPRYKVAKRGQDVALRCDPISGHVSLFWYQQALGQGPEFLTYFQNEAQLDKSGLPSDRFFAERPEGSVSTLKIQRTQQEDSAVYLCASSLPGGTSGARGSQYFGPGTRLLVL.

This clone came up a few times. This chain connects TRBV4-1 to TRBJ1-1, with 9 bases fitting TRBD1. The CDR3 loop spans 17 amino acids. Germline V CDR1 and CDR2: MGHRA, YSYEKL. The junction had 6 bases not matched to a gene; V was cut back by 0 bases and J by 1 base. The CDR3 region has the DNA TGCGCCAGCAGCCAAGATTGGGAGGGACAGGGGAACACTGAAGCTTTCTTT. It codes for CASSQDWEGQGNTEAFF.